This TCR beta chain appears in the sequencing data of a study of cytomegalovirus exposure and HLA in healthy donors. Overall study results and limits: Analyzed later, association rates of TCRs varied across HLA loci, with DRB1 most and HLA-C fewest.

Healthy donors of bone marrow made up the group. The CDR3 is made up of 15 amino acids. CDR1 and CDR2 from the germline V gene are SGHNT and YYREEE (reference sequence). The V gene lost 4 bases and the J gene lost 0 bases, with 13 bases spanning the gap. PCR primers comprised 60 Vbeta and 13 Jbeta primers. The assay was immunoSEQ multiplex PCR, and TCRdb's table has in-frame clones only and misses some. Of about 140,000 clones in the sample, roughly three quarters were seen once. As regards this clone: What it recognizes is unknown.

The specimen sequenced was PBMCs. This clonotype was obtained from a man aged 35 to 55 in good health and CMV-seronegative. The chain joins TRBV5-4 to TRBJ1-1; D is unresolved. CDR3: CASSGGGSMNTEAFF. The CDR3 DNA reads TGTGCCAGCAGCGGAGGCGGGTCGATGAACACTGAAGCTTTCTTT. The variable domain in full, completed from reference TRBV5-4 and TRBJ1-1, reads ETGVTQSPTHLIKTRGQQVTLRCSSQSGHNTVSWYQQALGQGPQFIFQYYREEENGRGNFPPRFSGLQFPNYSSELNVNALELDDSALYLCASSGGGSMNTEAFFGQGTRLTVV.